This TCR beta chain is from a study of T cells expressing NK-cell markers. Study details: Sorted CD3+CD56-NKG2C+, CD3+CD56+NKG2C+ and CD3+CD56+NKG2C- T cells supplied the TCR beta repertoires. Most of the eight sequenced donors were classified as HCMV-seropositive, and one was classified as seronegative.

Notes on the study in general: In a handful of donors, these clonotypes also led the CD3+CD56-NKG2C+ fraction. Dominant NKG2C+ clonotypes accounted for roughly 1.0-8% of CD8+ T cells in a handful of donors.

TCRdb re-called the 5' RACE reads, yielding one record per CDR3 amino acid sequence without DNA. This sample lists about 400,000 distinct CDR3 sequences; its ten largest clones have over 8.5%. CDR1 and CDR2 from the germline V gene are MGHRA and YSYEKL. This CDR3 is built from 14 residues. As to this clonotype: Its antigen is undetermined.

What was sequenced was blood T cells: a sorted CD56 or NKG2C T cell subset, CD4+ or CD8+ T cells, or bulk PBMC T cells (not recorded which). This rearrangement joins TRBV4-1 to TRBJ2-1; TCRdb reports TRBD1, a call that lacks DNA to check it against. This TCR derives from a woman in her fifties or sixties in good health. This chain's CDR3 is CASSGTGGYNEQFF.